Following are 18 T cell receptor beta chains from one sample sequenced in a study of T cells in Graves' hyperthyroidism and ophthalmopathy. Researchers amplified the TCR beta CDR3 regions from RNA transcripts. When the TCR CDR3 underwent first-round RT-PCR, the HTBI primer set was used. TCRdb re-called the multiplex PCR reads with MiXCR, one entry per CDR3 protein. In the table there are roughly 100,000 distinct CDR3 sequences, over 45% of which are singletons. Material: blood. All receptors come from a man aged 40-55 years with Graves' hyperthyroidism.

This clonotype was recorded many times. The chain links TRBV5-6 to TRBJ1-4; D is unresolved. The CDR3 has 14 amino acids. Germline V lookup: CDR1 SGHDT, CDR2 YYEEEE. The germline V and J ends were trimmed by 4 bases and 5 bases, with 12 bases remaining between them. CDR3 region: CASSLWTGNEKLFF. The CDR3, as DNA: TGTGCCAGCAGCCTCTGGACGGGGAATGAAAAACTGTTTTTT.

This clonotype was detected many times. The CDR3 sequence: CAISESRNTEAFF. Here the CDR3 DNA reads TGTGCCATCAGTGAGTCTAGGAACACTGAAGCTTTCTTT. The chain joins TRBV10-3 to TRBJ1-1, with no clear D. The ends were cut back, 0 bases at V and 1 base at J, with 3 bases in the middle. From germline, CDR1 is ENHRY and CDR2 SYGVKD. The CDR3 runs 13 residues.

This clonotype was seen ten or more times. The chain has TRBV19 and TRBJ2-4, with D maybe TRBD2 (5 bases). Trimming cost V 6 bases and J 3 bases, with 12 bases left between them. CDR3 size: 14 residues. Per germline, CDR1 LNHDA and CDR2 SQIVND (reference sequence). The CDR3 reads CASRKAANKNIQYF. CDR3 coding DNA: TGTGCCAGTAGGAAAGCGGCCAACAAAAACATTCAGTACTTC.

This clonotype was found a few times. This chain connects TRBV2 to TRBJ2-2, with D tentatively TRBD2 (6 bases). In germline, CDR1 is SNHLY, CDR2 FYNNEI. Trimming left V 5 bases short and J 7 bases short, with 11 bases between. CDR3 length: 13 residues. This chain's CDR3 is CASSRPTSGELFF. In DNA form, the CDR3 reads TGTGCCAGCAGTCGACCGACTAGCGGGGAGCTGTTTTTT.

This clonotype has at least ten counts. The chain couples TRBV6-5 to TRBJ2-1; D is undetermined. Germline V CDR1 and CDR2: MNHEY, SVGAGI. Trimming shortened V by 0 bases and J by 7 bases, and 10 bases separated the two germline ends. CDR3 length: 14 amino acids. CDR3 in amino acids: CASSYSIGRNEQFF. The CDR3 nucleotides are TGTGCCAGCAGTTACTCGATCGGGCGGAATGAGCAGTTCTTC.

Regarding this clonotype: An end of the junction differs from the germline gene, which may be a read error. This chain joins TRBV19 and TRBJ1-5; D is undetermined. CDR1 is LNHDA and CDR2 is SQIVND in the germline V gene (reference sequence). The CDR3 extends over 13 amino acids. The CDR3 nucleotides are TGTGCCAGTATGTGGGGTACCACTCAGCCCCAGCATTTC. It specifies CASMWGTTQPQHF.

This clonotype was picked up one time. Germline is not matched at one junction end, which may reflect a read error. The rearrangement joins TRBV13 to TRBJ2-3, with 7 bases lining up with TRBD2. The CDR3 spans 14 residues. CDR1 PRHDT and CDR2 FYEKMQ come from the germline V gene (reference sequence). The CDR3 here is CASEAGALTYTQYF. The CDR3 region has the DNA TGTGCCAGCGAGGCGGGAGCTCTCACATATACGCAGTATTTT. The full variable domain, with the rest looked up from reference TRBV13 and TRBJ2-3, is AAGVIQSPRHLIKEKRETATLKCYPIPRHDTVYWYQQGPGQDPQFLISFYEKMQSDKGSIPDRFSAQQFSDYHSELNMSSLELGDSALYFCASEAGALTYTQYFGPGTRLTVL.

This clonotype was seen repeatedly, ten times or more. The chain carries TRBV2 and TRBJ1-2, with D possibly being TRBD1 (6 bases). Germline-derived CDR1 and CDR2 are SNHLY and FYNNEI. The CDR3 spans 14 residues. V was shortened by 3 bases and J by 7 bases, with 15 bases between the two germline ends. This chain's CDR3 is CASSEAGARGGYTF. The CDR3 DNA sequence: TGTGCCAGCAGTGAGGCGGGGGCGAGGGGTGGCTACACCTTC.

This chain connects TRBV7-2 to TRBJ2-3, with D perhaps TRBD2 (5 bases). CDR1 is SGHTA and CDR2 is FQGNSA in the germline V gene. This CDR3 region has 14 residues. With 5 bases removed from V and 5 bases from J, the gap between germline ends came to 14 bases. CDR3 amino acids: CASSLPTNGDTQYF. The CDR3 DNA reads TGTGCCAGCAGCCTACCGACTAACGGAGATACGCAGTATTTT.

This clonotype was counted once. The rearrangement links TRBV5-6 to TRBJ1-1; D perhaps matches TRBD1 (5 bases). The CDR3 is 13 amino acids. V gave up 4 bases and J gave up 5 bases, with 12 bases separating them. Germline lookup yields CDR1 SGHDT and CDR2 YYEEEE. As DNA, the CDR3 is TGTGCCAGCAGCCGGTTGGGGGGGACTGAAGCTTTCTTT. Protein product: CASSRLGGTEAFF.

This clonotype is a singleton in its sample. This chain connects TRBV9 to TRBJ2-1, with D possibly matching TRBD2 (5 bases). The CDR3 loop spans 15 amino acids. The V end lost 0 bases, the J end lost 6 bases, and 13 bases lay between the germline ends. From germline, CDR1 is SGDLS and CDR2 YYNGEE. CDR3 DNA sequence: TGTGCCAGCAGCGTAGATTCCGGGGATCTCAATGAGCAGTTCTTC. This encodes CASSVDSGDLNEQFF.

Concerning this clonotype itself: Being one base from a much bigger clone, this may be a read error. The CDR3 end shows no conserved phenylalanine or tryptophan, and so a read error is likely. The rearrangement uses TRBV4-1 and TRBJ1-1; possibly TRBD1 for D (6 bases). The V gene's germline CDR1 is MGHRA and CDR2 YSYEKL. The CDR3 spans 14 residues. V was shortened by 4 bases and J by 4 bases, with 13 bases between the two germline ends. This CDR3 is CASSRSGVSTEAFV. As DNA, the CDR3 is TGCGCCAGCAGCCGTTCAGGGGTATCCACTGAAGCTTTCGTT.

V and J are TRBV6-4 and TRBJ2-3, with 7 bases aligning to TRBD1. Germline trimming cut 3 bases from V and 0 bases from J; bases unmatched to any gene: 3. The CDR3 consists of 15 residues. Germline V CDR1 and CDR2: MRHNA, SNTAGT. CDR3 sequence: CASSEGTASTDTQYF. CDR3 nucleotides: TGTGCCAGCAGTGAAGGGACAGCTAGCACAGATACGCAGTATTTT.

V gene TRBV5-1 combines with J gene TRBJ1-1, with D uncertain. Germline V CDR1 and CDR2: SGHRS, YFSETQ. V gave up 4 bases and J gave up 4 bases, with 17 bases separating them. CDR3 length equals 15 residues. The DNA of the CDR3 is TGCGCCAGCAGCAAGACTAGCGGAGTAAGCACTGAAGCTTTCTTT. It codes for CASSKTSGVSTEAFF.

V and J are TRBV7-9 and TRBJ1-1, with 7 bases lining up with TRBD1. CDR1 SEHNR and CDR2 FQNEAQ come from the germline V gene (reference sequence). CDR3 size: 11 residues. V trimming: 5 bases; J trimming: 10 bases; junction bases outside the gene matches: 4. The CDR3 reads CASSHRDRAFF. The CDR3 DNA reads as TGTGCCAGCAGCCACCGGGACAGAGCTTTCTTT.

V and J are TRBV24-1 and TRBJ2-3; no definite D call. Germline assignment: CDR1 KGHDR and CDR2 SFDVKD. Trimming left V 9 bases short and J 6 bases short, with 12 bases between. CDR3 length: 12 residues. CDR3 nucleotide sequence: TGTGCCACCGGGCAGTCATCCGATACGCAGTATTTT. Protein product: CATGQSSDTQYF.

The chain carries TRBV6-6 and TRBJ2-1, with a possible D match to TRBD2 (5 bases). Trimming pared 0 bases from V and 0 bases from J, leaving 9 bases between. From germline, CDR1 is MNHNY and CDR2 SVGAGI (reference sequence). The CDR3 contains 16 residues. The CDR3 region is CASSYSSALSYNEQFF. Here the CDR3 DNA reads TGTGCCAGCAGTTACTCTAGCGCCCTCTCCTACAATGAGCAGTTCTTC.

This clonotype was counted ten times or more. J is TRBJ2-3 and V is TRBV5-4; D is perhaps TRBD1 or TRBD2 (5 bases each). V was clipped by 0 bases and J by 3 bases, with 11 bases between them. Germline V CDR1 and CDR2: SGHNT, YYREEE (reference sequence). The CDR3 length is 15 residues. The CDR3 DNA follows: TGTGCCAGCAGCTTGGGGGGGAAGGGAACAGATACGCAGTATTTT. Its translation is CASSLGGKGTDTQYF. The whole variable domain, remainder taken from reference TRBV5-4 and TRBJ2-3, is ETGVTQSPTHLIKTRGQQVTLRCSSQSGHNTVSWYQQALGQGPQFIFQYYREEENGRGNFPPRFSGLQFPNYSSELNVNALELDDSALYLCASSLGGKGTDTQYFGPGTRLTVL.